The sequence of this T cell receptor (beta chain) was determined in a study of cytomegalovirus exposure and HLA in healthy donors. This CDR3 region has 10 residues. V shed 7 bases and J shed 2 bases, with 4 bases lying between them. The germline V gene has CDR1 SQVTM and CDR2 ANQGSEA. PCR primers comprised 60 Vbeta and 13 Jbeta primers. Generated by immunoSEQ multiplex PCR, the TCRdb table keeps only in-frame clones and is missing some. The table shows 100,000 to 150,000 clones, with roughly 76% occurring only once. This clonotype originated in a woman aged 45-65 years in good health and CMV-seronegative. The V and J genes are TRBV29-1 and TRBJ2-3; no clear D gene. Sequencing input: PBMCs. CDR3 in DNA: TGCAGCGGAGTCACAGATACGCAGTATTTT. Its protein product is CSGVTDTQYF.